The 20 T cell receptor beta chains below all came from one sample that was sequenced in a study of PD-1 blockade in classical Hodgkin lymphoma. Produced via immunoSEQ multiplex PCR; TCRdb's table is partial and in-frame only. The repertoire holds around 53,000 clones, about 80% seen once, with about 12% in the top ten. Time point noted: cycle 4 day 1 (C4D1), after 6 weeks of nivolumab. Each patient's relapse followed autologous stem cell transplantation, and brentuximab vedotin exposure varied. The source was peripheral blood mononuclear cells (PBMCs), collected before the fourth cycle of nivolumab. These receptors all come from a human donor with classical Hodgkin lymphoma.

V gene TRBV28 combines with J gene TRBJ2-7; no reliable D call. V was shortened by 4 bases and J by 1 base, with 17 bases between the two germline ends. The CDR3 sequence is 16 residues long. Per germline, CDR1 MDHEN and CDR2 SYDVKM. The CDR3 bases are TGTGCCAGCAGTTCCTGGGGTAAGCCTAAATCCTACGAGCAGTACTTC. Protein: CASSSWGKPKSYEQYF.

This rearrangement joins TRBV6-1 to TRBJ2-7; D not resolved. The V end lost 1 base, the J end lost 4 bases, and 23 bases lay between the germline ends. This CDR3 comprises 18 residues. From germline, CDR1 is MNHNS and CDR2 SASEGT. CDR3 sequence: CASSEGSNLGYLPYEQYF. In DNA form, the CDR3 reads TGTGCCAGCAGTGAAGGGAGCAACCTCGGCTACCTCCCTTACGAGCAGTACTTC.

The rearrangement joins TRBV29-1 to TRBJ1-3; a weak D match, TRBD1 (6 bases). V shed 1 base and J shed 4 bases, with 11 bases lying between them. Germline loops: CDR1 SQVTM, CDR2 ANQGSEA. This CDR3 has 14 residues. The CDR3 DNA is TGCAGCGTTGAAGTGGGGGGCCTGGGAAACACCATATATTTT. Protein sequence: CSVEVGGLGNTIYF.

This clone was detected only a few times. V usage is TRBV7-3 and J usage is TRBJ1-2; no reliable D call. Between the trimmed V and J ends, which lost 0 bases and 3 bases, there was a span of 11 bases. The CDR3 is made up of 15 amino acids. CDR1 is SGHTA and CDR2 is FQGTGA in the germline V gene. The CDR3 DNA reads as TGTGCCAGCAGCTTAACGCCAACTACCGACTATGGCTACACCTTC. The encoded protein is CASSLTPTTDYGYTF.

The rearrangement uses TRBV5-1 and TRBJ2-5; the match to TRBD2 covers 7 bases. Trimming cost V 4 bases and J 3 bases; bases outside gene matches: 0. Germline CDR1 is SGHRS and CDR2 is YFSETQ. This CDR3 is built from 12 residues. The CDR3 region is CASSRGEETQYF. Here the CDR3 DNA reads TGCGCCAGCAGCCGGGGGGAAGAGACCCAGTACTTC.

The V call is TRBV6-1, the J call TRBJ1-1; no definite D call. Deletions cut 2 bases from V and 5 bases from J, with 9 bases between. CDR3 size: 13 residues. Germline CDR1 MNHNS, CDR2 SASEGT. The CDR3 spells CASSELGETEAFF. CDR3 sequence (DNA): TGTGCCAGCAGTGAACTCGGAGAGACTGAAGCTTTCTTT.

The genes are TRBV29-1 and TRBJ2-5; 8 positions match TRBD1. The J call is in doubt because the DNA end fits TRBJ2-7 better. Per the germline V gene, CDR1 is SQVTM and CDR2 is ANQGSEA. The CDR3 has 15 amino acids. This CDR3 is CSVEHPGQGSYEQYF. For the CDR3, the DNA is TGCAGCGTTGAACACCCTGGACAGGGCTCCTACGAGCAGTACTTC.

This rearrangement joins TRBV6-5 to TRBJ2-3, with 8 bases lining up with TRBD1. The CDR3 extends over 13 amino acids. Trimming removed 5 bases from V and 4 bases from J; junction bases left unmatched: 2. Germline loops: CDR1 MNHEY, CDR2 SVGAGI. This chain's CDR3 is CASSTGGSDTQYF. The DNA of the CDR3 is TGTGCCAGCAGTACAGGGGGATCAGATACGCAGTATTTT.

The chain joins TRBV5-4 to TRBJ2-3; D remains ambiguous. The CDR3 is 15 residues long. Deletions cut 4 bases from V and 1 base from J, with 13 bases between. Germline CDR1 reads SGHNT; CDR2 reads YYREEE (reference sequence). This chain's CDR3 is CASSPDGFRTDTQYF. The CDR3, as DNA: TGTGCCAGCAGCCCGGACGGCTTTCGCACAGATACGCAGTATTTT. Looking up the rest from reference TRBV5-4 and TRBJ2-3 gives the full variable domain: ETGVTQSPTHLIKTRGQQVTLRCSSQSGHNTVSWYQQALGQGPQFIFQYYREEENGRGNFPPRFSGLQFPNYSSELNVNALELDDSALYLCASSPDGFRTDTQYFGPGTRLTVL.

The chain has TRBV30 and TRBJ2-3; 7 bases are shared with TRBD2. Per the germline V gene, CDR1 is GTSNPN and CDR2 is SVGIG (reference sequence). V lost 4 bases to trimming and J lost 2 bases; unmatched junction nucleotides: 9. The CDR3 is 15 amino acids. CDR3 sequence: CAWMIGGSPTDTQYF. The CDR3 region has the DNA TGTGCCTGGATGATAGGCGGGAGTCCCACAGATACGCAGTATTTT.

The J gene is TRBJ2-3, the V gene TRBV15, with 10 bases lining up with TRBD1. CDR3 size: 15 residues. With V trimmed by 5 bases and J by 6 bases, 8 bases remained unmatched. Germline loops: CDR1 LNHNV, CDR2 YYDKDF (reference sequence). The chain's CDR3 is CATSGLGQGRDTQYF. DNA for the CDR3: TGTGCCACCAGCGGCCTGGGACAGGGGCGGGATACGCAGTATTTT.

CDR3 DNA: TGCGCCAGCAGCCACGTGGACAGACAAGAGACCCAGTACTTC. It encodes CASSHVDRQETQYF. This chain uses TRBV4-1 with TRBJ2-5; the D gene is possibly TRBD1 (6 bases). This CDR3 is built from 14 residues. Germline values: CDR1 MGHRA, CDR2 YSYEKL. V lost 3 bases and J 2 bases, leaving 10 bases between the germline ends.

The chain uses TRBV6-5 and TRBJ2-7; TRBD2 agrees at 8 bases. With 5 bases clipped from V and 11 bases from J, the junction kept 5 bases outside the gene matches. The germline gives CDR1 MNHEY, CDR2 SVGAGI. This CDR3 has 11 residues. The CDR3 sequence: CASSPRGGEYF. The CDR3 nucleotides are TGTGCCAGCAGTCCCCGGGGGGGCGAGTACTTC.

The rearrangement uses TRBV6-5 and TRBJ2-7, with TRBD2 as a possible D gene (6 bases). The V end was cut by 6 bases, the J end by 3 bases, with 12 bases between. The CDR3 length is 13 residues. In germline, CDR1 is MNHEY, CDR2 SVGAGI. The CDR3 DNA follows: TGTGCCAGCAGGGGTAGCGGAGTCTACGAGCAGTACTTC. Amino acids: CASRGSGVYEQYF.

There are a few counts of this clone. The V call is TRBV5-6, the J call TRBJ2-2; D gene unclear. Germline V gives CDR1 SGHDT, CDR2 YYEEEE. CDR3 size: 15 residues. Trimming took off 1 base at V and 3 bases at J, with 10 bases between the two ends. CDR3 region: CASSLPLAYTGELFF. The CDR3 region has the DNA TGTGCCAGCAGCTTGCCCCTGGCTTACACCGGGGAGCTGTTTTTT. Looking up the rest from reference TRBV5-6 and TRBJ2-2 gives the full variable domain: DAGVTQSPTHLIKTRGQQVTLRCSPKSGHDTVSWYQQALGQGPQFIFQYYEEEERQRGNFPDRFSGHQFPNYSSELNVNALLLGDSALYLCASSLPLAYTGELFFGEGSRLTVL.

This clone showed up just once. The rearrangement joins TRBV11-3 to TRBJ2-5; 9 positions agree with TRBD2. Germline V CDR1 and CDR2: SGHNT, YENEEA. The CDR3 contains 14 residues. Trimming removed 5 bases from V and 3 bases from J; junction bases left unmatched: 4. CDR3 sequence reads: CASSKGLAKETQYF. As DNA, the CDR3 is TGTGCCAGCAGCAAGGGACTAGCCAAAGAGACCCAGTACTTC.

This chain uses TRBV2 with TRBJ1-4; TRBD1 matches 9 bases. The CDR3 covers 12 residues. Looked up from germline, CDR1 is SNHLY and CDR2 is FYNNEI. The V gene end was trimmed by 10 bases and the J gene end by 11 bases; junction bases not matched to a gene: 8. For the CDR3, the DNA is TGTGCCACGGGACAGGGAGTAGAGAAACTGTTTTTT. This sequence encodes CATGQGVEKLFF.

The V call is TRBV10-3, the J call TRBJ2-1; D is tentatively TRBD1 or TRBD2 (5 bases each). V was cut by 2 bases and J by 0 bases, with 14 bases left in between. The CDR3 covers 17 residues. CDR1 ENHRY and CDR2 SYGVKD come from the germline V gene. CDR3 sequence (DNA): TGTGCCATCAGTGAGCCCGCCGGGACCCTCTCCTACAATGAGCAGTTCTTC. Translating it yields CAISEPAGTLSYNEQFF.

A few counts support this clone. The chain combines TRBV6-1 with TRBJ2-4; D is perhaps TRBD2 (5 bases). Germline values: CDR1 MNHNS, CDR2 SASEGT. CDR3 length equals 15 residues. V was shortened by 4 bases and J by 8 bases, with 18 bases between the two germline ends. DNA for the CDR3: TGTGCCAGCAGTGCAGACCCACTTCGGAGGCACATTCAGTACTTC. Translation: CASSADPLRRHIQYF.

The rearrangement uses TRBV7-9 and TRBJ2-2; 9 nucleotides match TRBD2. The CDR3 runs to 14 residues. Germline V lookup: CDR1 SEHNR, CDR2 FQNEAQ (reference sequence). V lost 5 bases and J lost 5; bases outside the gene matches: 3. CDR3 nucleotides: TGTGCCAGCAGCAGGCTAGCGGGGACCGGGGAGCTGTTTTTT. Protein: CASSRLAGTGELFF.